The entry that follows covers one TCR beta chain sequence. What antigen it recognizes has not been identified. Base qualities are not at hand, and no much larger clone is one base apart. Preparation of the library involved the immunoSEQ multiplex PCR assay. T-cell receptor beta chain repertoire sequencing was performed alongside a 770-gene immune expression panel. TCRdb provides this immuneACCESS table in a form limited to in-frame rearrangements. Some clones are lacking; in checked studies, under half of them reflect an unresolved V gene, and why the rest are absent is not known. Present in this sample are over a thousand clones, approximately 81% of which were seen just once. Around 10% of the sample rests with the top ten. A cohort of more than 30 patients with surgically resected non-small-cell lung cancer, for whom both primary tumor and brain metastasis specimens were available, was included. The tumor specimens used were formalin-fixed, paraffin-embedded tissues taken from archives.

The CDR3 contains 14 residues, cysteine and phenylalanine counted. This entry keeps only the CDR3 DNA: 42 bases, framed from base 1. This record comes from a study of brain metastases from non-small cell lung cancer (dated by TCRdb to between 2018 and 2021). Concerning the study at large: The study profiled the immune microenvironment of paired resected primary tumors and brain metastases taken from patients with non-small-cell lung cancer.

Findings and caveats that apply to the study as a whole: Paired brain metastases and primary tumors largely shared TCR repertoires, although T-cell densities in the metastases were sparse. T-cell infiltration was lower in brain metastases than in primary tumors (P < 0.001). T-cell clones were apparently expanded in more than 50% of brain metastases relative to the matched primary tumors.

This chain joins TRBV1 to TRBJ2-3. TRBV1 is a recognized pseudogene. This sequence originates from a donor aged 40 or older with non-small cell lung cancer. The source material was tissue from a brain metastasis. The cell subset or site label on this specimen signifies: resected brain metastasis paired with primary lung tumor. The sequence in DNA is TGCACCAGCAGCCGCCGGCCCGTATTTGATACGCAGTATTTT. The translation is CTSSRRPVFDTQYF.